This T cell receptor beta chain was captured by sequencing in a study of blood T cells in healthy people across ages. The second PCR ran about 6 to 12 cycles with a sample-barcoded 5' primer and J-beta primers. One entry per CDR3 protein results from TCRdb running MiXCR on the 5' RACE reads. The sample includes 500,000 to 650,000 distinct CDR3 sequences, about 28% of them seen just once. As regards this clonotype: The antigen remains unidentified.

Study outcomes and limitations: The donors' CMV status was not determined, possibly confounding changes in expanded clonotypes.

V trimming: 4 bases; J trimming: 1 base; junction bases outside the gene matches: 7. Germline V gives CDR1 LGHNA, CDR2 YSLEER. This CDR3 has 16 amino acids. These sequences were also reported in another study, on T cells of mothers and their children.

The sequenced material came from blood. The chain links TRBV4-3 to TRBJ2-3, with 8 positions matching TRBD2. The receptor was isolated from a boy aged 2 to 9 in good health. Here the CDR3 reads CASSPGGVGRTDTQYF. The CDR3 DNA reads TGCGCCAGCAGCCCGGGGGGGGTTGGTCGCACAGATACGCAGTATTTT.